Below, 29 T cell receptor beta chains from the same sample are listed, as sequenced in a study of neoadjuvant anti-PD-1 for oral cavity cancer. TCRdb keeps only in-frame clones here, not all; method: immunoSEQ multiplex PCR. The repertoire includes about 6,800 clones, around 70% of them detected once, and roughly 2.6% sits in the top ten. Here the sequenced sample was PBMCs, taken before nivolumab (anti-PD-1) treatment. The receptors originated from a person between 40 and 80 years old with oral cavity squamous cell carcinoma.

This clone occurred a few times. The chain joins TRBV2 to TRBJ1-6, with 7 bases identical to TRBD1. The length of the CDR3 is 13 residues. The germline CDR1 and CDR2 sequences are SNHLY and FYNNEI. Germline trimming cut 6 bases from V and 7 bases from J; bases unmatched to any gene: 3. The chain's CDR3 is CASRDRPNSPLHF. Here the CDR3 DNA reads TGTGCCAGCAGGGACAGGCCAAATTCACCCCTCCACTTT.

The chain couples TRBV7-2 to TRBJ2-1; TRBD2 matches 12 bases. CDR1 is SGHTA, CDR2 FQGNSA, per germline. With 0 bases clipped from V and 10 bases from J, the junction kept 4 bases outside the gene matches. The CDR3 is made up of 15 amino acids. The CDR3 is CASSLASLAGGEQFF. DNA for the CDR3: TGTGCCAGCAGCTTAGCTAGTCTAGCGGGGGGGGAGCAGTTCTTC.

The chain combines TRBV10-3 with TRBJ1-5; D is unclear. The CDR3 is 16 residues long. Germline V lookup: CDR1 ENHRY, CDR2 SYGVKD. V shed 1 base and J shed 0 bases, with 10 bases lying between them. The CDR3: CAISEFGSYSNQPQHF. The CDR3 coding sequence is TGTGCCATCAGTGAGTTCGGCAGCTATAGCAATCAGCCCCAGCATTTT.

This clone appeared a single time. The CDR3 loop is CSVTSGPYYEQYF. The CDR3 DNA sequence: TGCAGCGTTACTAGCGGGCCTTATTACGAGCAGTACTTC. The rearrangement uses TRBV29-1 and TRBJ2-7; 9 bases align to TRBD2. This CDR3 is 13 amino acids long. V shed 5 bases and J 4 bases; nucleotides not matched to a gene: 6. Germline V lookup: CDR1 SQVTM, CDR2 ANQGSEA.

The CDR3: CASNFGDTDTQYF. Here the CDR3 DNA reads TGCGCCAGCAATTTCGGGGACACAGATACGCAGTATTTT. The rearrangement links TRBV5-1 to TRBJ2-3, with a tentative D call TRBD2 (5 bases). Germline CDR1 reads SGHRS; CDR2 reads YFSETQ. V dropped 6 bases and J dropped 2 bases, with 10 bases sitting between them. CDR3 size: 13 residues.

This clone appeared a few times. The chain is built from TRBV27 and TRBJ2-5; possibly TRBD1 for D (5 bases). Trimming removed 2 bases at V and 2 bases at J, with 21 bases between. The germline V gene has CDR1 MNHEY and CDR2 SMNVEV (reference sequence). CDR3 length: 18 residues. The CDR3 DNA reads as TGTGCCAGCAGTTTAGGGTGCGGCAGGGCCGAGAGTCAAGAGACCCAGTACTTC. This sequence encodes CASSLGCGRAESQETQYF.

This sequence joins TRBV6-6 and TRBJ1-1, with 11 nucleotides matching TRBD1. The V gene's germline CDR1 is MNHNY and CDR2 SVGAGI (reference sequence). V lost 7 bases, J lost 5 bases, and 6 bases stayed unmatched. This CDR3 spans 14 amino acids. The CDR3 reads CASITDRGRTEAFF. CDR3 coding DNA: TGTGCCAGCATTACGGACAGGGGGCGAACTGAAGCTTTCTTT.

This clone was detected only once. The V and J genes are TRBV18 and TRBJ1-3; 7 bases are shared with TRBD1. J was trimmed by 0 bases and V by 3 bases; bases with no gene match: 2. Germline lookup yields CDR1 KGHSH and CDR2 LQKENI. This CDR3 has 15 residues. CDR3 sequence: CASSPDRSSGNTIYF. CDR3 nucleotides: TGTGCCAGCTCACCGGACAGGAGCTCTGGAAACACCATATATTTT.

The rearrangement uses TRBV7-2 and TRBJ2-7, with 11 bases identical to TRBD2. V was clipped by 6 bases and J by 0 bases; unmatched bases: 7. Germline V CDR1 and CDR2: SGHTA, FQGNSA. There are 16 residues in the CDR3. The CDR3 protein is CASSRTSGYSSYEQYF. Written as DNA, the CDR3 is TGTGCCAGCAGTCGGACTAGCGGGTACAGCTCCTACGAGCAGTACTTC.

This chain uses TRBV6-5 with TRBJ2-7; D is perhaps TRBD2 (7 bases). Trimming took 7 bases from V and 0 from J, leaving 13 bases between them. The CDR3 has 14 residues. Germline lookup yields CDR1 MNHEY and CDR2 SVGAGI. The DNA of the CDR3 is TGTGCCAGCACTCGGGGGGCGAACTCCTACGAGCAGTACTTC. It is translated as CASTRGANSYEQYF.

The CDR3 DNA reads TGCGCCAGCAGTGAGATTATGGGGACCCAGTACTTC. This encodes CASSEIMGTQYF. The chain has TRBV10-2 and TRBJ2-5; D remains unclear. Trimming pared 2 bases from V and 7 bases from J, leaving 8 bases between. Germline V gives CDR1 WSHSY, CDR2 SAAADI. The CDR3 has 12 amino acids.

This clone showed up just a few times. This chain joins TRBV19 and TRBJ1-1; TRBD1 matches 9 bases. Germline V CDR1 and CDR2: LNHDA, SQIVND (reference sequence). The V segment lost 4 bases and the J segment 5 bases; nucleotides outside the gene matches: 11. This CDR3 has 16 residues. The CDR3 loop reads CASSTGTGLLGTEAFF. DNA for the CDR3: TGTGCCAGTAGTACCGGGACAGGGTTATTGGGAACTGAAGCTTTCTTT.

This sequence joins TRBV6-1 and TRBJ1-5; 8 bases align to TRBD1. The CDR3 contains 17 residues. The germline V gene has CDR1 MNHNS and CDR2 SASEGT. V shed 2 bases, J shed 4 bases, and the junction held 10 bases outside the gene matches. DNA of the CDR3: TGTGCCAGCAGTGAATCTCGCCGGACAGGGAGGAATCAGCCCCAGCATTTT. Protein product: CASSESRRTGRNQPQHF.

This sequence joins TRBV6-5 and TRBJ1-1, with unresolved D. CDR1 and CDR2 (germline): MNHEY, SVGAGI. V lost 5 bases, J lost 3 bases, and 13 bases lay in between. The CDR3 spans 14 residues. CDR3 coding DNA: TGTGCCAGCAGTGCGAGTAGTTTTTACACTGAAGCTTTCTTT. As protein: CASSASSFYTEAFF.

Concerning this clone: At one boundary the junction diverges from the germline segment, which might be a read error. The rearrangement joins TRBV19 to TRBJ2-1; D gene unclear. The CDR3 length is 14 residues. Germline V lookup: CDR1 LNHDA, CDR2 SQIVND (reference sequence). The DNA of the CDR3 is TGTGCCAGTAATTTGGGCGTCTCCTACGATGAGCAGTTCTTC. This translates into CASNLGVSYDEQFF.

The CDR3 spells CATSRETSDTGELFF. CDR3 in DNA: TGTGCCACCAGCAGAGAGACCAGTGACACCGGGGAGCTGTTTTTT. The rearrangement uses TRBV15 and TRBJ2-2; D ambiguous. V was trimmed by 0 bases and J by 3 bases, leaving 8 bases between them. CDR1 and CDR2 from the germline V gene are LNHNV and YYDKDF (reference sequence). The CDR3 covers 15 residues.

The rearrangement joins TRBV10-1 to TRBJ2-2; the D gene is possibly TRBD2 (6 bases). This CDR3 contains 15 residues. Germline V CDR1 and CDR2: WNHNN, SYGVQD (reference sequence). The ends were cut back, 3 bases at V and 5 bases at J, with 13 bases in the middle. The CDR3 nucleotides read TGCGCCAGCAGTGAATTATTGCGGGGAACCGGGGAGCTGTTTTTT. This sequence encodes CASSELLRGTGELFF.

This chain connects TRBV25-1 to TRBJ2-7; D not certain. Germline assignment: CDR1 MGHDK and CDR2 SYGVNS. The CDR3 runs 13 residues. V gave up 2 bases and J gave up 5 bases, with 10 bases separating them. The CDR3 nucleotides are TGTGCCAGCAGTGAAGTGGGCCTGGACGAGCAGTACTTC. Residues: CASSEVGLDEQYF.

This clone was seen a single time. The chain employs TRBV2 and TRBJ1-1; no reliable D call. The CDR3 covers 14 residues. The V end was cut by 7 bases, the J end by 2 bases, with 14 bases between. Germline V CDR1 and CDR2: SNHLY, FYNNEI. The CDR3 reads CASKGLEKNTEAFF. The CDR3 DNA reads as TGTGCCAGCAAAGGACTTGAAAAAAACACTGAAGCTTTCTTT.

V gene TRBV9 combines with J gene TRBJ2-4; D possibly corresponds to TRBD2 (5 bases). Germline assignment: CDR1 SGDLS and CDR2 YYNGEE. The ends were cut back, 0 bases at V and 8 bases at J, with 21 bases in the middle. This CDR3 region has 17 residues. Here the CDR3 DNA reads TGTGCCAGCAGCGTAGCACCGGGGAGCCCCCAACGGCACATTCAGTACTTC. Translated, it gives CASSVAPGSPQRHIQYF.

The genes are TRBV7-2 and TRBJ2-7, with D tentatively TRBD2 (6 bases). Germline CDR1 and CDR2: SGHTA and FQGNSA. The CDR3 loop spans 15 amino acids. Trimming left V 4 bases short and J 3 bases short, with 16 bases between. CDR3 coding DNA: TGTGCCAGCAGCTGGGGAGGAGGGGTCGACTACGAGCAGTACTTC. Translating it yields CASSWGGGVDYEQYF.

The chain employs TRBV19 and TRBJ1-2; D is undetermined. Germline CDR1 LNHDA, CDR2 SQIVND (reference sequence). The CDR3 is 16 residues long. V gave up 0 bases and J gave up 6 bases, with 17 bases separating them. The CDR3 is CASSIDYGSGVDGYTF. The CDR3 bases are TGTGCCAGTAGTATAGATTACGGGTCGGGAGTGGATGGCTACACCTTC.

The CDR3 spells CASSFDRGRRETQYF. The DNA for the CDR3 is TGTGCCAGCAGTTTTGACAGGGGAAGGCGCGAGACCCAGTACTTC. V gene TRBV27 combines with J gene TRBJ2-5; 8 bases agree with TRBD1. The junction had 8 bases not matched to a gene; V was cut back by 3 bases and J by 5 bases. Germline V gene sequence: CDR1 MNHEY, CDR2 SMNVEV (reference sequence). The length of the CDR3 is 15 residues.

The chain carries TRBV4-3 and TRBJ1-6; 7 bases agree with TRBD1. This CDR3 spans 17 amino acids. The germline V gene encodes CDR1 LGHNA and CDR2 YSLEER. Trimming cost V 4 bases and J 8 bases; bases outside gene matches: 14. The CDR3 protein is CASSPQLRPGGYSPLHF. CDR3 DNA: TGCGCCAGCAGCCCTCAACTTCGGCCAGGGGGATATTCACCCCTCCACTTT.

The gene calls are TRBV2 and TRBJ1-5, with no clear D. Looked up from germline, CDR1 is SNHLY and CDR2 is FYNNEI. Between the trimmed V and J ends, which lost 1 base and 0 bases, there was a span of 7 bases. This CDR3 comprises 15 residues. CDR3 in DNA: TGTGCCAGCAGTGAAGAGAACGATAGCAATCAGCCCCAGCATTTT. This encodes CASSEENDSNQPQHF. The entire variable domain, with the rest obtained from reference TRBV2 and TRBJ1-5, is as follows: EPEVTQTPSHQVTQMGQEVILRCVPISNHLYFYWYRQILGQKVEFLVSFYNNEISEKSEIFDDQFSVERPDGSNFTLKIRSTKLEDSAMYFCASSEENDSNQPQHFGDGTRLSIL.

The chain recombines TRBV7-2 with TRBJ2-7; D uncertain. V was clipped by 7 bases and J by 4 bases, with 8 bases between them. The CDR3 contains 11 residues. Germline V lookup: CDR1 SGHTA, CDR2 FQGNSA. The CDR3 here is CASTMGYEQYF. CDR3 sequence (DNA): TGTGCCAGCACCATGGGGTACGAGCAGTACTTC.

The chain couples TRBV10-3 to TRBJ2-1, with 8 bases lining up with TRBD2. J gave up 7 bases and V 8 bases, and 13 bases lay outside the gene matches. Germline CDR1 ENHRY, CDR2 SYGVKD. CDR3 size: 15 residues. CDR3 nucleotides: TGTGCCATCGCACAGACTGGCGGGGGGTTAAATGAGCAGTTCTTC. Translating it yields CAIAQTGGGLNEQFF.

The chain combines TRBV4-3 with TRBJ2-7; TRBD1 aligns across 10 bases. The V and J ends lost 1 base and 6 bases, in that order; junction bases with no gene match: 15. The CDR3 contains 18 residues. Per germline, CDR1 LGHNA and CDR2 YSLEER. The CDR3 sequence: CASSQVRGDRGRSVEQYF. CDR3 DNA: TGCGCCAGCAGCCAAGTTCGGGGGGACAGGGGCCGCTCTGTCGAGCAGTACTTC.

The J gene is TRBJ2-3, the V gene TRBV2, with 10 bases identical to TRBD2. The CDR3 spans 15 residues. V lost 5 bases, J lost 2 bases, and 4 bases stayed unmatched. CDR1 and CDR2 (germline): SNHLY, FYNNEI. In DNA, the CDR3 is TGTGCCAGCAGTCGTAGCGGGGGGAACACAGATACGCAGTATTTT. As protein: CASSRSGGNTDTQYF.